Below are 9 T cell receptor beta chains sequenced from a single sample in a study of T cell changes during pregnancy in multiple sclerosis. Sequencing was performed with immunoSEQ multiplex PCR; in TCRdb, only in-frame clones are kept and a portion is missing. The sample carries more than 65,000 clones, around 92% recorded once. Sequenced here: peripheral blood, sampled in the first trimester of pregnancy. Receptors originate from a female donor with multiple sclerosis, enrolled in a pregnancy study.

The rearrangement joins TRBV2 to TRBJ2-7, with TRBD1 identical over 11 bases. Germline trimming cut 3 bases from V and 2 bases from J; bases unmatched to any gene: 3. The CDR3 runs to 15 residues. Germline CDR1 is SNHLY and CDR2 is FYNNEI. CDR3 residues: CASSDPGQGAYEQYF. CDR3 DNA sequence: TGTGCCAGCAGTGACCCGGGACAGGGGGCCTACGAGCAGTACTTC.

The chain recombines TRBV18 with TRBJ1-3, with D tentatively TRBD1 (6 bases). Germline V CDR1 and CDR2: KGHSH, LQKENI. The CDR3 has 15 residues. V lost 4 bases to trimming and J lost 1 base, with 11 bases between them. This chain's CDR3 is CASSLTGASGNTIYF. The CDR3 region has the DNA TGTGCCAGCTCACTGACAGGAGCGTCTGGAAACACCATATATTTT.

This clone was seen a single time. The V call is TRBV6-6, the J call TRBJ1-5, with D maybe TRBD1 (5 bases). The CDR3 contains 15 residues. Per germline, CDR1 MNHNY and CDR2 SVGAGI (reference sequence). V dropped 7 bases and J dropped 2 bases, with 15 bases sitting between them. DNA of the CDR3: TGTGCCAGCAAAAACCCCGCCAGGGGCAATCAGCCCCAGCATTTT. It codes for CASKNPARGNQPQHF.

This sequence joins TRBV29-1 and TRBJ2-2; TRBD1 might be the D (5 bases). Germline values: CDR1 SQVTM, CDR2 ANQGSEA. The length of the CDR3 is 13 residues. V was trimmed by 7 bases and J by 4 bases, leaving 13 bases between them. The CDR3 nucleotides are TGCAGCGGGCGCAGGCAGGGCACCGGGGAGCTGTTTTTT. This encodes CSGRRQGTGELFF.

The chain links TRBV7-2 to TRBJ2-5; 13 nucleotides agree with TRBD2. The CDR3 runs 19 residues. Germline CDR1 reads SGHTA; CDR2 reads FQGNSA. Germline trimming cut 3 bases from V and 5 bases from J; bases unmatched to any gene: 15. CDR3 sequence reads: CASSLGTGTSGTGWETQYF. The CDR3 coding sequence is TGTGCCAGCAGCTTGGGGACCGGGACTAGCGGGACGGGATGGGAGACCCAGTACTTC.

The chain combines TRBV7-3 with TRBJ2-1, with D unclear. Trimming shortened V by 4 bases and J by 10 bases, and 8 bases separated the two germline ends. The CDR3 has 11 amino acids. Germline-derived CDR1 and CDR2 are SGHTA and FQGTGA. The CDR3 region has the DNA TGTGCCAGCAGCTCCCTCGGGGAGCAGTTCTTC. This encodes CASSSLGEQFF.

The chain links TRBV7-9 to TRBJ2-2; TRBD2 matches at 8 bases. Trimming removed 5 bases from V and 4 bases from J; junction bases left unmatched: 18. Germline CDR1 reads SEHNR; CDR2 reads FQNEAQ (reference sequence). CDR3 length: 19 amino acids. This CDR3 reads CASSGTPARGGKFTGELFF. The CDR3 coding sequence is TGTGCCAGCAGCGGGACCCCCGCACGGGGGGGGAAGTTCACCGGGGAGCTGTTTTTT.

This rearrangement joins TRBV6-5 to TRBJ1-1; TRBD1 matches at 8 bases. Germline V gene lookup returns CDR1 MNHEY and CDR2 SVGAGI. V lost 2 bases and J lost 5; bases outside the gene matches: 7. This CDR3 spans 15 amino acids. CDR3 region: CASSYATGGSTEAFF. DNA for the CDR3: TGTGCCAGCAGTTACGCAACAGGGGGGAGTACTGAAGCTTTCTTT.

This clone was found once. The chain is built from TRBV11-2 and TRBJ1-3, with no clear D. Germline-derived CDR1 and CDR2 are SGHAT and FQNNGV. The CDR3 loop spans 16 amino acids. V gave up 2 bases and J gave up 0 bases, with 11 bases separating them. The CDR3 loop reads CASSLSSGSSGNTIYF. The CDR3 coding sequence is TGTGCCAGCAGCTTAAGTTCCGGGAGCTCTGGAAACACCATATATTTT.